These 32 T cell receptor beta chains were all obtained from the same sample, sequenced in a study of technical replicates of blood from several donors. TCRdb's table, derived via immunoSEQ multiplex PCR, lists solely in-frame clones and lacks some. The table includes about 68,000 clones, less than 98% detected once. The sample was T cells isolated from PBMCs. These receptor sequences come from a human donor in good health.

There are a few counts of this clone. This sequence joins TRBV28 and TRBJ2-7; no reliable D call. The CDR3 runs 11 residues. Germline CDR1 MDHEN, CDR2 SYDVKM. Trimming took 3 bases from V and 3 from J, leaving 3 bases between them. The CDR3 sequence: CASSFLYEQYF. The CDR3 DNA follows: TGTGCCAGCAGTTTTCTCTACGAGCAGTACTTC.

The chain links TRBV6-1 to TRBJ2-7; no firm D call. Germline V gene sequence: CDR1 MNHNS, CDR2 SASEGT. Trimming left V 2 bases short and J 2 bases short, with 10 bases between. There are 14 residues in the CDR3. The DNA of the CDR3 is TGTGCCAGCAGTGAATCCTATCTCGCCTACGAGCAGTACTTC. Translated, it gives CASSESYLAYEQYF.

This clone was picked up one time. The rearrangement uses TRBV5-6 and TRBJ2-5; TRBD2 aligns across 9 bases. J gave up 4 bases and V 3 bases, and 10 bases lay outside the gene matches. Germline CDR1 is SGHDT and CDR2 is YYEEEE. The CDR3 loop spans 16 amino acids. The CDR3 region is CASSSVKSGRPETQYF. As DNA, the CDR3 is TGTGCCAGCAGCTCCGTGAAGAGCGGGAGGCCAGAGACCCAGTACTTC.

The chain combines TRBV6-1 with TRBJ1-5, with 8 bases lining up with TRBD1. Trimming removed 1 base from V and 4 bases from J; junction bases left unmatched: 9. The CDR3 has 17 amino acids. CDR1 is MNHNS and CDR2 is SASEGT in the germline V gene. CDR3 coding DNA: TGTGCCAGCAGTGAAGAACAGGGGGGGGCTATAAATCAGCCCCAGCATTTT. Translation: CASSEEQGGAINQPQHF.

The genes are TRBV15 and TRBJ2-6; D remains unclear. V was trimmed by 8 bases and J by 3 bases, leaving 8 bases between them. The germline gives CDR1 LNHNV, CDR2 YYDKDF (reference sequence). The CDR3 runs 13 residues. CDR3 bases: TGTGCCACCCTCCGTCGTGGGGCCAACGTCCTGACTTTC. Encoded protein: CATLRRGANVLTF.

The chain joins TRBV4-3 to TRBJ2-2; 8 bases match TRBD2. The CDR3 runs to 17 residues. V was pared by 0 bases and J by 3 bases, with 6 bases of the junction left unmatched. Germline CDR1 is LGHNA and CDR2 is YSLEER. CDR3 sequence: CASSQDTAGEDTGELFF. In DNA form, the CDR3 reads TGCGCCAGCAGCCAAGATACAGCGGGAGAGGACACCGGGGAGCTGTTTTTT.

The chain carries TRBV18 and TRBJ2-7; TRBD1 matches 9 bases. The CDR3 extends over 14 amino acids. V lost 3 bases to trimming and J lost 6 bases; unmatched junction nucleotides: 6. Germline values: CDR1 KGHSH, CDR2 LQKENI. The CDR3, as DNA: TGTGCCAGCTCACCCCGGACAGGGGAGGGCGAGCAGTACTTC. Translation: CASSPRTGEGEQYF. Drawing the rest from reference TRBV18 and TRBJ2-7, the complete variable domain is NAGVMQNPRHLVRRRGQEARLRCSPMKGHSHVYWYRQLPEEGLKFMVYLQKENIIDESGMPKERFSAEFPKEGPSILRIQQVVRGDSAAYFCASSPRTGEGEQYFGPGTRLTVT.

J is TRBJ1-5 and V is TRBV6-6; TRBD1 is a possible D gene (5 bases). From germline, CDR1 is MNHNY and CDR2 SVGAGI (reference sequence). The CDR3 runs to 16 residues. Trimming removed 3 bases from V and 4 bases from J, with 16 bases in between. The CDR3 DNA sequence: TGTGCCAGCAGTTATGGTGGCGGCAGGGTTAATCAGCCCCAGCATTTT. Translation gives CASSYGGGRVNQPQHF.

The chain uses TRBV9 and TRBJ1-4, with 7 bases matching TRBD1. This CDR3 comprises 13 residues. The germline CDR1 and CDR2 sequences are SGDLS and YYNGEE. The V and J ends lost 1 base and 6 bases, in that order; junction bases with no gene match: 0. Here the CDR3 reads CASSVQGDEKLFF. The CDR3 nucleotides read TGTGCCAGCAGCGTACAGGGGGATGAAAAACTGTTTTTT.

The chain recombines TRBV6-1 with TRBJ1-3, with D possibly matching TRBD1 (6 bases). The length of the CDR3 is 14 residues. Per the germline V gene, CDR1 is MNHNS and CDR2 is SASEGT. The V and J ends lost 5 bases and 2 bases respectively, with 10 bases between them. The CDR3 spells CASSSQGPGNTIYF. In DNA, the CDR3 is TGTGCCAGCAGTTCACAGGGCCCTGGAAACACCATATATTTT.

The V and J genes are TRBV28 and TRBJ2-7, with D perhaps TRBD1 (5 bases). Trimming stripped 4 bases from V and 4 bases from J, with 23 bases between. The CDR3 contains 17 residues. CDR1 and CDR2 (germline): MDHEN, SYDVKM. The CDR3 DNA reads TGTGCCAGCAGTTACTTAGTTGCAGGGAAGAATGGTTACGAGCAGTACTTC. It specifies CASSYLVAGKNGYEQYF.

The chain uses TRBV9 and TRBJ2-5; TRBD2 agrees at 8 bases. The ends lost 0 bases at V and 2 bases at J; junction bases unmatched: 6. The germline CDR1 and CDR2 sequences are SGDLS and YYNGEE. The CDR3 covers 16 residues. The CDR3 DNA sequence: TGTGCCAGCAGCGTAGGGCTAGCGGGCGTACAAGAGACCCAGTACTTC. Translation gives CASSVGLAGVQETQYF.

The chain couples TRBV7-3 to TRBJ1-1; possibly TRBD1 for D (5 bases). CDR1 SGHTA and CDR2 FQGTGA come from the germline V gene. The CDR3 contains 19 residues. V shed 1 base and J shed 7 bases, with 28 bases lying between them. CDR3 residues: CASSLITAGRDYCLGEAFF. CDR3 sequence (DNA): TGTGCCAGCAGCTTAATTACGGCGGGAAGGGACTACTGCCTAGGTGAAGCTTTCTTT.

The chain couples TRBV6-5 to TRBJ1-5; 7 bases are shared with TRBD1. With V trimmed by 6 bases and J by 2 bases, 4 bases remained unmatched. CDR1 and CDR2 from the germline V gene are MNHEY and SVGAGI. The CDR3 has 14 amino acids. The chain's CDR3 is CASRKTGGNQPQHF. The CDR3 region has the DNA TGTGCCAGCAGAAAAACAGGGGGCAATCAGCCCCAGCATTTT.

There are a few counts of this clone. In the same sample, other DNA sequences code for this CDR3. The rearrangement links TRBV11-2 to TRBJ2-7; tentatively, D is TRBD1 (5 bases). The germline CDR1 and CDR2 sequences are SGHAT and FQNNGV. This CDR3 is built from 14 residues. Trimming stripped 1 base from V and 3 bases from J, with 10 bases between. The CDR3 is CASSLGPQGYEQYF. In DNA form, the CDR3 reads TGTGCCAGCAGCTTAGGACCTCAGGGCTACGAGCAGTACTTC.

A single count supports this clone. The chain links TRBV9 to TRBJ2-7, with TRBD2 identical over 10 bases. CDR3 size: 16 residues. Trimming took 7 bases from V and 0 from J; bases not matched to a gene: 10. The germline V gene encodes CDR1 SGDLS and CDR2 YYNGEE. CDR3: CASSPSAGGYSYEQYF. The CDR3 DNA follows: TGTGCCAGCTCCCCCTCAGCGGGAGGGTACTCCTACGAGCAGTACTTC.

This chain links TRBV7-2 with TRBJ2-2; a possible D gene is TRBD1 (5 bases). Germline assignment: CDR1 SGHTA and CDR2 FQGNSA. The CDR3 spans 14 residues. V lost 5 bases and J lost 1, with 8 bases in between. The CDR3 is CASSHGQNTGELFF. The CDR3, as DNA: TGTGCCAGCAGCCACGGACAGAACACCGGGGAGCTGTTTTTT.

The V gene is TRBV7-2, the J gene TRBJ2-3; no clear D. This CDR3 is built from 14 residues. V shed 5 bases and J shed 1 base, with 10 bases lying between them. Germline CDR1 is SGHTA and CDR2 is FQGNSA. The chain's CDR3 is CASSPLGGTDTQYF. CDR3 sequence (DNA): TGTGCCAGCAGCCCCCTAGGAGGCACAGATACGCAGTATTTT.

The chain is built from TRBV6-5 and TRBJ2-2, with D unclear. The CDR3 contains 15 residues. V gave up 0 bases and J gave up 5 bases, with 10 bases separating them. CDR1 is MNHEY and CDR2 is SVGAGI in the germline V gene. Written as DNA, the CDR3 is TGTGCCAGCAGTTACTCGACTCCCTTTACCGGGGAGCTGTTTTTT. Encoded protein: CASSYSTPFTGELFF.

The chain carries TRBV27 and TRBJ2-7; 11 bases match TRBD1. V was pared by 8 bases and J by 0 bases, with 9 bases of the junction left unmatched. The length of the CDR3 is 16 residues. Germline CDR1 reads MNHEY; CDR2 reads SMNVEV (reference sequence). This chain's CDR3 is CASASLGQGASYEQYF. CDR3 nucleotide sequence: TGTGCCAGCGCCTCTTTAGGACAGGGGGCCTCCTACGAGCAGTACTTC.

In nucleotides, the CDR3 is TGTGCCAGCGCCAGGGGGCAGGGGCTCTACGAGCAGTACTTC. It codes for CASARGQGLYEQYF. The V and J genes are TRBV27 and TRBJ2-7, with 8 positions matching TRBD1. Germline V gene sequence: CDR1 MNHEY, CDR2 SMNVEV (reference sequence). J lost 3 bases, V lost 8 bases, and 9 bases had no gene match. The CDR3 totals 14 residues.

The V gene is TRBV2, the J gene TRBJ1-4; no reliable D call. Trimming removed 8 bases from V and 4 bases from J, with 14 bases in between. CDR3 size: 14 residues. Germline loops: CDR1 SNHLY, CDR2 FYNNEI. The CDR3 protein is CASLQRNRNEKLFF. For the CDR3, the DNA is TGTGCCAGCCTACAGCGGAACCGTAATGAAAAACTGTTTTTT.

This rearrangement joins TRBV28 to TRBJ1-1; 9 bases map to TRBD1. CDR1 is MDHEN and CDR2 is SYDVKM in the germline V gene. V shed 7 bases and J 1 base; nucleotides not matched to a gene: 7. The CDR3 consists of 15 residues. Here the CDR3 reads CASNPWDRENTEAFF. The CDR3 region has the DNA TGTGCCAGCAATCCGTGGGACAGGGAGAACACTGAAGCTTTCTTT.

This clone came up once. J is TRBJ2-7 and V is TRBV5-4; D possibly corresponds to TRBD1 (8 bases). The CDR3 has 14 residues. From germline, CDR1 is SGHNT and CDR2 YYREEE (reference sequence). V shed 2 bases and J shed 3 bases, with 12 bases lying between them. The CDR3 nucleotides read TGTGCCAGCAGCTTAACAGGGGGGGGCTACGAGCAGTACTTC. Its protein product is CASSLTGGGYEQYF.

The chain couples TRBV5-1 to TRBJ2-7; TRBD1 matches at 10 bases. There are 14 residues in the CDR3. Germline V lookup: CDR1 SGHRS, CDR2 YFSETQ. Unmatched junction bases numbered 1, after V lost 0 bases and J lost 4 bases. The CDR3 region is CASSLGGQGYEQYF. The CDR3 nucleotides are TGCGCCAGCAGCTTGGGGGGACAGGGGTACGAGCAGTACTTC.

The V call is TRBV2, the J call TRBJ1-1; TRBD1 is a possible D gene (6 bases). There are 14 residues in the CDR3. Trimming left V 7 bases short and J 3 bases short, with 15 bases between. The germline V gene has CDR1 SNHLY and CDR2 FYNNEI. The DNA for the CDR3 is TGTGCCAGCACCGGGCAGGGGTCGGACACTGAAGCTTTCTTT. Its translation is CASTGQGSDTEAFF.

The rearrangement uses TRBV6-1 and TRBJ1-4; D remains unclear. This CDR3 has 15 residues. The germline V gene encodes CDR1 MNHNS and CDR2 SASEGT. V shed 4 bases and J shed 1 base, with 10 bases lying between them. This chain's CDR3 is CASSGSVLTNEKLFF. The CDR3, as DNA: TGTGCCAGCAGTGGATCAGTATTAACTAATGAAAAACTGTTTTTT.

The CDR3 DNA sequence: TGCAGCGCCGGGACAGGGGTCTCCTACGAGCAGTACTTC. Translating it yields CSAGTGVSYEQYF. V is TRBV29-1 and J is TRBJ2-7; 10 bases align to TRBD1. CDR3 length equals 13 residues. J gave up 0 bases and V 7 bases, and 3 bases lay outside the gene matches. From germline, CDR1 is SQVTM and CDR2 ANQGSEA.

V is TRBV28 and J is TRBJ2-7, with D possibly TRBD2 on 7 matching bases. Trimming left V 5 bases short and J 1 base short, with 12 bases between. The V gene's germline CDR1 is MDHEN and CDR2 SYDVKM. This CDR3 comprises 14 residues. CDR3 amino acids: CASSMRGRSYEQYF. CDR3 in DNA: TGTGCCAGCAGTATGCGGGGGCGGTCCTACGAGCAGTACTTC.

The chain is built from TRBV19 and TRBJ2-5, with 8 nucleotides matching TRBD1. Germline CDR1 and CDR2: LNHDA and SQIVND (reference sequence). The V segment lost 5 bases and the J segment 4 bases; nucleotides outside the gene matches: 6. This CDR3 is 14 amino acids long. CDR3 amino acids: CASSPDREIETQYF. The CDR3 DNA reads as TGTGCCAGTAGTCCGGACAGGGAAATAGAGACCCAGTACTTC.

The CDR3 region is CASSRQGAVDEQFF. The CDR3 region has the DNA TGTGCCAGCAGCAGACAGGGGGCGGTCGATGAGCAGTTCTTC. The rearrangement joins TRBV7-9 to TRBJ2-1; TRBD1 matches 10 bases. Trimming at V came to 5 bases and at J to 8 bases, leaving 6 bases not matched to a gene. This CDR3 has 14 residues. CDR1 SEHNR and CDR2 FQNEAQ come from the germline V gene (reference sequence).

The chain carries TRBV5-4 and TRBJ2-2, with D tentatively TRBD1 (6 bases). V lost 6 bases to trimming and J lost 1 base, with 10 bases between them. CDR1 SGHNT and CDR2 YYREEE come from the germline V gene (reference sequence). The CDR3 has 14 amino acids. CDR3 loop: CASNKGGNTGELFF. The CDR3 DNA follows: TGTGCCAGCAACAAAGGGGGGAACACCGGGGAGCTGTTTTTT.